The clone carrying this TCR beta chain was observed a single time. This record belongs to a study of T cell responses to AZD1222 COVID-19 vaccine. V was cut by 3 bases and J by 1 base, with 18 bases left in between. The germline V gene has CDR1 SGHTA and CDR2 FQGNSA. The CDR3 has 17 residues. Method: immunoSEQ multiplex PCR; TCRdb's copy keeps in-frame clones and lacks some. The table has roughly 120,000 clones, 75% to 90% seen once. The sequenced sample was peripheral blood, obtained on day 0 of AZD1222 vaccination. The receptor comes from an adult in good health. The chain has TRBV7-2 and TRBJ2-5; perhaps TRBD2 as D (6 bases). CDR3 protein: CASSFYLRGSSQETQYF. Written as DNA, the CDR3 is TGTGCCAGCAGCTTTTATCTTCGGGGGAGTAGCCAAGAGACCCAGTACTTC.